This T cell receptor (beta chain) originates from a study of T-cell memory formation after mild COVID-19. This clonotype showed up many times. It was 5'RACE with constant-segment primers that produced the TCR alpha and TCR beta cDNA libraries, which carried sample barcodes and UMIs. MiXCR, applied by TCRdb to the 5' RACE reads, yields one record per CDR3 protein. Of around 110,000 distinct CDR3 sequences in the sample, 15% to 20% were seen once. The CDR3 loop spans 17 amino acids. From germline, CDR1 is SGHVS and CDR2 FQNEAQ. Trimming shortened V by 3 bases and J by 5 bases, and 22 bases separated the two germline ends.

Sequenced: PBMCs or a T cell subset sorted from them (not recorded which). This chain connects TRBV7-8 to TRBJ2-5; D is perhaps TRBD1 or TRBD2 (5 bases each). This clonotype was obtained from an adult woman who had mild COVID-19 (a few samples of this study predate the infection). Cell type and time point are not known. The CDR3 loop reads CASSFGTVELMGETQYF. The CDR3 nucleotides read TGTGCCAGCAGCTTCGGGACGGTGGAACTTATGGGGGAGACCCAGTACTTC.